The 32 T cell receptor beta chains in this list originate from one sample, sequenced in a study of CD8 T cells in Susac syndrome. Random hexamers were used to reverse transcribe the RNA input (about 0.45 to 1 ug). TCRdb reprocessed the immunoSEQ multiplex PCR reads via MiXCR and lists one record per CDR3 protein. The sample shows around 170,000 distinct CDR3 sequences, almost 96% of them seen only once. The sample consisted of CD4+ T cells from PBMCs. All receptors come from a human donor with Susac syndrome.

This sequence joins TRBV7-2 and TRBJ2-3; D unclear. V was shortened by 2 bases and J by 6 bases, with 6 bases between the two germline ends. CDR3 length equals 12 residues. From germline, CDR1 is SGHTA and CDR2 FQGNSA. The CDR3 protein is CASSLRWDTQYF. As DNA, the CDR3 is TGTGCCAGCAGCTTAAGGTGGGATACGCAGTATTTT.

The chain is built from TRBV6-5 and TRBJ2-4; possibly TRBD2 for D (7 bases). CDR3 length equals 14 residues. Germline lookup yields CDR1 MNHEY and CDR2 SVGAGI. Trimming took off 5 bases at V and 6 bases at J, with 14 bases between the two ends. In nucleotides, the CDR3 is TGTGCCAGCAGTAATGGGGGAGGGGGAAACATTCAGTACTTC. Translating it yields CASSNGGGGNIQYF.

The chain is built from TRBV12-3 or TRBV12-4 and TRBJ1-5, with unresolved D. The CDR3 is 14 residues long. V shed 2 bases and J shed 2 bases, with 7 bases lying between them. The CDR3 here is CASSLWGGNQPQHF. The CDR3 bases are TGTGCCAGCAGTTTATGGGGTGGCAATCAGCCCCAGCATTTT.

This chain joins TRBV12-3 or TRBV12-4 and TRBJ2-1, with 15 bases that match TRBD2. Unmatched junction bases numbered 8, after V lost 8 bases and J lost 9 bases. The CDR3 runs 15 residues. For the CDR3, the DNA is TGTGCCAGCGATCGGACTAGCGGGGGGGCTACTGAGCAGTTCTTC. It translates to CASDRTSGGATEQFF.

The rearrangement joins TRBV4-1 to TRBJ2-7, with 13 bases that match TRBD2. CDR3 length: 15 amino acids. Unmatched junction bases numbered 3, after V lost 2 bases and J lost 5 bases. The germline gives CDR1 MGHRA, CDR2 YSYEKL. The CDR3 nucleotides read TGCGCCAGCAGCCAATTTGGGACTAGCGGGGACGAGCAGTACTTC. Translation: CASSQFGTSGDEQYF.

In its sample, this clonotype was seen once. This chain joins TRBV27 and TRBJ1-6; no definite D call. The CDR3 covers 15 residues. Germline values: CDR1 MNHEY, CDR2 SMNVEV (reference sequence). The V and J ends lost 4 bases and 7 bases respectively, with 14 bases between them. The CDR3 loop is CASSYDTDKNSPLHF. The CDR3 DNA follows: TGTGCCAGCAGTTACGACACAGACAAGAATTCACCCCTCCACTTT.

The CDR3, as DNA: TGTGCCTGGAGTGTACGTTCCTCAGCCAAAAACATTCAGTACTTC. Protein: CAWSVRSSAKNIQYF. The rearrangement uses TRBV30 and TRBJ2-4; no firm D call. Germline-derived CDR1 and CDR2 are GTSNPN and SVGIG (reference sequence). V was cut by 0 bases and J by 0 bases, with 9 bases left in between. The CDR3 has 15 residues.

The chain couples TRBV3-1 to TRBJ2-3, with D perhaps TRBD1 (5 bases). Germline V gene data show CDR1 as LGHDT and CDR2 as YNNKEL (reference sequence). The ends were cut back, 4 bases at V and 0 bases at J, with 14 bases in the middle. The CDR3 consists of 16 residues. The CDR3 here is CASSPPWGRSTDTQYF. CDR3 sequence (DNA): TGTGCCAGCAGCCCCCCCTGGGGCAGGAGCACAGATACGCAGTATTTT.

This clonotype was observed once. The chain carries TRBV29-1 and TRBJ2-5; D is ambiguous. Trimming stripped 3 bases from V and 1 base from J, with 12 bases between. CDR3 length equals 14 residues. Germline CDR1 and CDR2: SQVTM and ANQGSEA. The CDR3 sequence is CSVDGAAGQETQYF. CDR3 nucleotide sequence: TGCAGCGTTGACGGTGCGGCCGGCCAAGAGACCCAGTACTTC.

V and J are TRBV2 and TRBJ1-1; 9 bases align to TRBD1. This CDR3 comprises 15 residues. Germline V gene sequence: CDR1 SNHLY, CDR2 FYNNEI. Germline trimming cut 6 bases from V and 0 bases from J; bases unmatched to any gene: 5. The CDR3 nucleotides read TGTGCCAGCAGAGGGGGACAGGGTCTGAACACTGAAGCTTTCTTT. Its protein product is CASRGGQGLNTEAFF.

The chain is built from TRBV7-3 and TRBJ2-2; maybe TRBD1 (6 bases). The CDR3 extends over 14 amino acids. Trimming took 5 bases from V and 6 from J, leaving 13 bases between them. Germline CDR1 SGHTA, CDR2 FQGTGA. Written as DNA, the CDR3 is TGTGCCAGCAGCGGAGTCAGGGGTGCCGGGGAGCTGTTTTTT. It yields the protein CASSGVRGAGELFF. Complete variable domain (other parts from reference TRBV7-3 and TRBJ2-2): GAGVSQTPSNKVTEKGKYVELRCDPISGHTALYWYRQSLGQGPEFLIYFQGTGAADDSGLPNDRFFAVRPEGSVSTLKIQRTERGDSAVYLCASSGVRGAGELFFGEGSRLTVL.

V gene TRBV30 combines with J gene TRBJ2-5; D unclear. V gave up 3 bases and J gave up 3 bases, with 5 bases separating them. The CDR3 extends over 11 amino acids. Germline CDR1 reads GTSNPN; CDR2 reads SVGIG (reference sequence). CDR3 loop: CAWSTEETQYF. DNA of the CDR3: TGTGCCTGGAGCACAGAAGAGACCCAGTACTTC.

This clonotype was seen once. The V call is TRBV27, the J call TRBJ2-2, with 10 bases identical to TRBD2. Losses at the gene ends were 6 bases for V and 7 bases for J; bases not matched to a gene: 5. This CDR3 is built from 14 residues. The germline V gene has CDR1 MNHEY and CDR2 SMNVEV (reference sequence). CDR3 sequence: CASRIAGGGGELFF. DNA of the CDR3: TGTGCCAGCAGGATAGCGGGGGGCGGCGGGGAGCTGTTTTTT.

The rearrangement uses TRBV14 and TRBJ2-5; no firm D call. The CDR3 consists of 16 residues. The ends were cut back, 1 base at V and 9 bases at J, with 21 bases in the middle. From germline, CDR1 is SGHDN and CDR2 FVKESK. This chain's CDR3 is CASSQVGPTGLRAQYF. In nucleotides, the CDR3 is TGTGCCAGCAGCCAAGTCGGGCCTACCGGGTTACGGGCCCAGTACTTC.

Turning to this clonotype: At one end the junction does not follow the germline gene, possibly because of a read error. This sequence joins TRBV30 and TRBJ2-3, with a possible D match to TRBD1 (5 bases). CDR1 is GTSNPN, CDR2 SVGIG, per germline (reference sequence). The CDR3 has 11 residues. The CDR3, as DNA: TGTGCCTGGAGTGTAGGGGATACGCAGTTTTTT. This sequence encodes CAWSVGDTQFF.

The V and J genes are TRBV6-2 or TRBV6-3 and TRBJ2-7, with a weak D call TRBD2 (6 bases). Deletions cut 4 bases from V and 0 bases from J, with 13 bases between. The CDR3 is 15 residues long. CDR1 and CDR2 (germline): MNHEY, SVGEGT. CDR3 nucleotide sequence: TGTGCCAGCAGTTCCAATTTGGACTACTCCTACGAGCAGTACTTC. Its translation: CASSSNLDYSYEQYF.

This chain links TRBV30 with TRBJ1-1, with a weak D call TRBD1 (5 bases). Deletions cut 5 bases from V and 4 bases from J, with 14 bases between. This CDR3 comprises 13 residues. CDR1 and CDR2 (germline): GTSNPN, SVGIG (reference sequence). This CDR3 is CAWVRAGGTEAFF. The DNA of the CDR3 is TGTGCCTGGGTACGGGCGGGGGGCACTGAAGCTTTCTTT.

This chain links TRBV12-3 or TRBV12-4 with TRBJ2-7; TRBD1 or TRBD2 may be the D gene (5 bases each). This CDR3 is 11 amino acids long. V was pared by 3 bases and J by 12 bases, with 12 bases between. CDR3: CASSLRGVRYF. As DNA, the CDR3 is TGTGCCAGCAGTTTGAGGGGAGTTCGGTACTTC.

The chain joins TRBV20-1 to TRBJ2-7; 7 bases agree with TRBD1. The CDR3 length is 16 residues. The trim removed 0 bases at V and 0 bases at J, leaving 8 bases unmatched. Germline loops: CDR1 DFQATT, CDR2 SNEGSKA (reference sequence). This CDR3 reads CSARDTTGLPSYEQYF. The CDR3 DNA follows: TGCAGTGCTAGAGATACGACAGGGCTTCCCTCCTACGAGCAGTACTTC.

V usage is TRBV5-1 and J usage is TRBJ1-2; no definite D call. V lost 0 bases and J lost 8, with 5 bases in between. Germline V gives CDR1 SGHRS, CDR2 YFSETQ. The CDR3 spans 11 residues. In DNA form, the CDR3 reads TGCGCCAGCAGCTTGGGGAGCGGCTACACCTTC. This translates into CASSLGSGYTF.

The chain joins TRBV29-1 to TRBJ2-3; D unresolved. V dropped 4 bases and J dropped 0 bases, with 8 bases sitting between them. The CDR3 runs 13 residues. The germline V gene encodes CDR1 SQVTM and CDR2 ANQGSEA. This CDR3 is CSVGVTSTDTQYF. CDR3 nucleotides: TGCAGCGTTGGGGTGACTAGCACAGATACGCAGTATTTT.

The chain has TRBV18 and TRBJ2-5; the match to TRBD2 covers 9 bases. V lost 3 bases to trimming and J lost 2 bases; unmatched junction nucleotides: 7. This CDR3 spans 16 amino acids. Germline V CDR1 and CDR2: KGHSH, LQKENI. The CDR3 spells CASSPYSGGLQETQYF. CDR3 DNA: TGTGCCAGCTCACCTTATAGCGGGGGCCTACAAGAGACCCAGTACTTC.

The V call is TRBV19, the J call TRBJ1-5; 8 nucleotides match TRBD1. Germline CDR1 LNHDA, CDR2 SQIVND (reference sequence). V shed 5 bases and J 6 bases; nucleotides not matched to a gene: 6. The CDR3 covers 14 residues. CDR3 nucleotides: TGTGCCAGTAGTCCGGACAGGGAGGGTCAGCCCCAGCATTTT. It codes for CASSPDREGQPQHF.

CDR3 sequence: CASSQHFMNTEAFF. In DNA, the CDR3 is TGTGCCAGCAGCCAACATTTTATGAACACTGAAGCTTTCTTT. The chain uses TRBV14 and TRBJ1-1; no reliable D call. The V and J ends lost 2 bases and 0 bases respectively, with 7 bases between them. Germline V lookup: CDR1 SGHDN, CDR2 FVKESK. This CDR3 is built from 14 residues.

This chain connects TRBV13 to TRBJ2-1; TRBD2 matches at 11 bases. Germline CDR1 reads PRHDT; CDR2 reads FYEKMQ (reference sequence). This CDR3 spans 15 amino acids. Trimming cost V 7 bases and J 9 bases; bases outside gene matches: 11. CDR3 protein: CASTKLAGVKGEQFF. The CDR3 nucleotides read TGTGCCAGCACCAAACTAGCGGGGGTGAAGGGTGAGCAGTTCTTC.

The chain couples TRBV18 to TRBJ2-7; D may be TRBD1 or TRBD2 (5 bases each). The CDR3 length is 14 residues. Trimming took off 1 base at V and 5 bases at J, with 12 bases between the two ends. Germline V gene sequence: CDR1 KGHSH, CDR2 LQKENI. In DNA, the CDR3 is TGTGCCAGCTCACCACGGGGGACCCTCGACGAGCAGTACTTC. Amino acid sequence: CASSPRGTLDEQYF.

In DNA, the CDR3 is TGCAGCGCTTCCCCGACAGGTCTTAACGAAAAACTGTTTTTT. Translation gives CSASPTGLNEKLFF. The chain links TRBV29-1 to TRBJ1-4, with D possibly being TRBD1 (6 bases). Germline CDR1 and CDR2: SQVTM and ANQGSEA. Trimming took off 7 bases at V and 8 bases at J, with 20 bases between the two ends. The CDR3 runs 14 residues.

This chain uses TRBV20-1 with TRBJ1-5; 11 nucleotides align to TRBD1. Germline V CDR1 and CDR2: DFQATT, SNEGSKA (reference sequence). Germline trimming cut 1 base from V and 0 bases from J; bases unmatched to any gene: 8. The CDR3 has 18 residues. CDR3: CSARAGTGGLGSNQPQHF. As DNA, the CDR3 is TGCAGTGCTAGAGCCGGGACAGGGGGATTGGGTAGCAATCAGCCCCAGCATTTT.

This clonotype has just one count. The DNA of the CDR3 is TGCAGTGCTAGAGAGATCTTGAATTCGGGTGGGCCTTATACGCAGTATTTT. Translated: CSAREILNSGGPYTQYF. This chain joins TRBV20-1 and TRBJ2-3; no clear D. Germline V gene data show CDR1 as DFQATT and CDR2 as SNEGSKA (reference sequence). The CDR3 runs to 17 residues. V lost 0 bases and J 7 bases, leaving 23 bases between the germline ends.

Worth noting for this clonotype: One end of the junction is discordant with germline, which a read error may explain. The genes are TRBV7-7 and TRBJ2-2; possibly TRBD1 or TRBD2 for D (5 bases each). The CDR3 extends over 16 amino acids. The germline V gene encodes CDR1 SSHAT and CDR2 FNYEAQ (reference sequence). CDR3 nucleotide sequence: TGTGCTAGCAGCACGGGGACGGCCGTGAACACCGGGGAGCTGTTTTTT. It yields the protein CASSTGTAVNTGELFF.

V gene TRBV30 combines with J gene TRBJ2-5, with 9 bases aligning to TRBD2. Unmatched junction bases numbered 6, after V lost 3 bases and J lost 4 bases. This CDR3 has 14 amino acids. CDR1 and CDR2 from the germline V gene are GTSNPN and SVGIG (reference sequence). In DNA, the CDR3 is TGTGCCTGGAGCGGCGGGGGGGCGGGAGAGACCCAGTACTTC. This codes for CAWSGGGAGETQYF.

The chain couples TRBV6-6 to TRBJ1-5, with D unresolved. The CDR3 spans 14 residues. Trimming removed 5 bases at V and 0 bases at J, with 8 bases between. Germline assignment: CDR1 MNHNY and CDR2 SVGAGI (reference sequence). The CDR3 DNA sequence: TGTGCCAGCAGTCAGACGGCTAGCAATCAGCCCCAGCATTTT. Protein sequence: CASSQTASNQPQHF.